Presented here are 9 T cell receptor beta chains from one specimen sequenced in a study of immune cell composition in non-small cell lung cancer. Normal lung was sampled as far from the tumour as possible, at least 3 cm. Profiled with immunoSEQ multiplex PCR; TCRdb holds only in-frame clones, not every one. The data contain some 2,700 clones, approximately 73% of them singletons. The data also belong to a second study, concerning CD4 T cells in lung cancer.

The specimen was non-adjacent lung tissue. The source is a human donor with non-small cell lung cancer.

The rearrangement links TRBV6-5 to TRBJ2-1, with 7 positions matching TRBD1. Germline assignment: CDR1 MNHEY and CDR2 SVGAGI. Trimming removed 5 bases from V and 2 bases from J; junction bases left unmatched: 3. The CDR3 length is 14 residues. Written as DNA, the CDR3 is TGTGCCAGCAGTCTGGACAGGCCCTACAATGAGCAGTTCTTC. Amino acids: CASSLDRPYNEQFF.

The genes are TRBV6-1 and TRBJ1-5, with D tentatively TRBD1 (5 bases). Germline V CDR1 and CDR2: MNHNS, SASEGT. The V end lost 1 base, the J end lost 1 base, and 8 bases lay between the germline ends. This CDR3 is built from 15 residues. CDR3 residues: CASSEGGGSNQPQHF. The CDR3 coding sequence is TGTGCCAGCAGTGAAGGGGGGGGGAGCAATCAGCCCCAGCATTTT.

This rearrangement joins TRBV4-2 to TRBJ2-4; D is possibly TRBD1 (6 bases). The V and J ends lost 1 base and 7 bases respectively, with 11 bases between them. Germline V gene data show CDR1 as LGHNA and CDR2 as YNFKEQ. The CDR3 covers 14 residues. This CDR3 is CASSQVEGENIQYF. The CDR3 coding sequence is TGTGCCAGCAGCCAAGTAGAGGGGGAGAACATTCAGTACTTC.

The chain has TRBV7-8 and TRBJ2-3, with D possibly TRBD1 on 5 matching bases. The CDR3 has 14 residues. Germline CDR1 reads SGHVS; CDR2 reads FQNEAQ. V gave up 1 base and J gave up 10 bases, with 15 bases separating them. The CDR3 region is CASSLEWGGLPQYF. The CDR3 DNA reads as TGTGCCAGCAGCTTAGAATGGGGCGGCCTGCCGCAGTATTTT.

The chain couples TRBV29-1 to TRBJ2-2; tentative D call: TRBD1 (5 bases). Trimming removed 2 bases at V and 7 bases at J, with 17 bases between. CDR3 length: 15 amino acids. Per germline, CDR1 SQVTM and CDR2 ANQGSEA. The CDR3 reads CSVEPLQGRHGELFF. The CDR3 region has the DNA TGCAGCGTTGAACCCCTCCAGGGAAGGCACGGGGAGCTGTTTTTT.

The genes are TRBV7-2 and TRBJ2-1; 7 bases fit TRBD2. The length of the CDR3 is 15 residues. The V gene's germline CDR1 is SGHTA and CDR2 FQGNSA. V was clipped by 1 base and J by 3 bases; unmatched bases: 3. For the CDR3, the DNA is TGTGCCAGCAGCTTAGTTAGCGGGCTCTACAATGAGCAGTTCTTC. Translation: CASSLVSGLYNEQFF.

The V call is TRBV29-1, the J call TRBJ2-2, with 8 bases identical to TRBD2. Trimming cost V 6 bases and J 1 base; bases outside gene matches: 7. CDR1 and CDR2 from the germline V gene are SQVTM and ANQGSEA. CDR3 length: 15 residues. The CDR3 protein is CSVRLATRNTGELFF. CDR3 DNA: TGCAGCGTAAGACTAGCGACGAGGAACACCGGGGAGCTGTTTTTT.

This clone ranks as medium-sized (0.01 to 0.1%). J is TRBJ1-6 and V is TRBV30; the match to TRBD1 covers 8 bases. The CDR3 runs 16 residues. The germline CDR1 and CDR2 sequences are GTSNPN and SVGIG (reference sequence). The junction had 9 bases not matched to a gene; V was cut back by 5 bases and J by 3 bases. The CDR3 nucleotides read TGTGCCTGGTATACGGACAGGGAGAACTATAATTCACCCCTCCACTTT. It specifies CAWYTDRENYNSPLHF.

V gene TRBV5-8 combines with J gene TRBJ1-6, with D tentatively TRBD1 (6 bases). The length of the CDR3 is 14 residues. CDR1 and CDR2 from the germline V gene are SGHTS and YDEGEE. V was clipped by 7 bases and J by 6 bases, with 14 bases between them. The CDR3 sequence: CASPRTVPNSPLHF. The CDR3 coding sequence is TGTGCCAGCCCGCGGACAGTACCTAATTCACCCCTCCACTTT. Complete variable domain (other parts from reference TRBV5-8 and TRBJ1-6): EAGVTQSPTHLIKTRGQQATLRCSPISGHTSVYWYQQALGLGLQFLLWYDEGEERNRGNFPPRFSGRQFPNYSSELNVNALELEDSALYLCASPRTVPNSPLHFGNGTRLTVT.